The 32 T cell receptor beta chains below all came from one sample that was sequenced in a study of blood T cell repertoires in COVID-19. Produced via immunoSEQ multiplex PCR; TCRdb's table is partial and in-frame only. The data contain about 90,000 clones, approximately 90% of them singletons. What was sequenced was peripheral blood. These receptors came from a human donor with active COVID-19. The donor label of this sample is uncertain.

The chain has TRBV3-1 (or the pseudogene TRBV3-2) and TRBJ2-7; tentative D call: TRBD1 (5 bases). This CDR3 has 14 amino acids. Germline loops: CDR1 LGHDT, CDR2 YNNKEL (reference sequence). Deletions cut 2 bases from V and 2 bases from J, with 10 bases between. The CDR3 nucleotides are TGTGCCAGCAGCCAAAGCAGGGTAGCCTACGAGCAGTACTTC. Its protein product is CASSQSRVAYEQYF.

The rearrangement joins TRBV7-9 to TRBJ1-4; D is uncertain. Trimming took 4 bases from V and 5 from J, leaving 11 bases between them. The CDR3 loop spans 14 amino acids. Germline CDR1 and CDR2: SEHNR and FQNEAQ (reference sequence). CDR3 protein: CASSSPGLNEKLFF. CDR3 in DNA: TGTGCCAGCAGCTCACCGGGTCTAAATGAAAAACTGTTTTTT.

The rearrangement links TRBV7-2 to TRBJ1-6, with D possibly matching TRBD1 (6 bases). Per germline, CDR1 SGHTA and CDR2 FQGNSA. V lost 5 bases, J lost 8 bases, and 16 bases lay in between. The CDR3 extends over 15 amino acids. CDR3 DNA sequence: TGTGCCAGCAGCCGCGACAGGCCCGAACATTCACCCCTCCACTTT. This codes for CASSRDRPEHSPLHF.

This chain uses TRBV28 with TRBJ1-1, with 7 bases that match TRBD1. V shed 3 bases, J shed 1 base, and the junction held 5 bases outside the gene matches. The CDR3 is 15 residues long. CDR1 MDHEN and CDR2 SYDVKM come from the germline V gene. This CDR3 reads CASSFIGTANTEAFF. The CDR3 DNA reads as TGTGCCAGCAGTTTTATAGGGACAGCGAACACTGAAGCTTTCTTT.

This chain uses TRBV27 with TRBJ2-7, with TRBD1 matching 8 bases. With V trimmed by 4 bases and J by 0 bases, 8 bases remained unmatched. Germline V gene sequence: CDR1 MNHEY, CDR2 SMNVEV (reference sequence). This CDR3 spans 16 amino acids. The CDR3 DNA is TGTGCCAGCAGTTCGACAGGGGCTGAGAGCTCCTACGAGCAGTACTTC. It specifies CASSSTGAESSYEQYF.

The table lists this clone with a few counts. The V call is TRBV6-2 or TRBV6-3, the J call TRBJ1-1, with D hard to call. The CDR3 loop spans 14 amino acids. V lost 0 bases and J lost 1, with 6 bases in between. CDR1 MNHEY and CDR2 SVGEGT come from the germline V gene. The CDR3 sequence: CASSYSSENTEAFF. For the CDR3, the DNA is TGTGCCAGCAGTTACTCGAGTGAGAACACTGAAGCTTTCTTT.

This clone was seen once. The chain carries TRBV18 and TRBJ2-7, with 9 nucleotides matching TRBD1. In germline, CDR1 is KGHSH, CDR2 LQKENI. The CDR3 has 14 residues. The V gene end was trimmed by 6 bases and the J gene end by 6 bases; junction bases not matched to a gene: 9. The DNA for the CDR3 is TGTGCCAGCTCCACAGGGGGCGATCTTGTCGAGCAGTACTTC. Its protein is CASSTGGDLVEQYF.

The V gene is TRBV19, the J gene TRBJ2-7; D is uncertain. Trimming took 1 base from V and 0 from J, leaving 10 bases between them. CDR1 and CDR2 (germline): LNHDA, SQIVND (reference sequence). The CDR3 covers 15 residues. The CDR3 nucleotides read TGTGCCAGTAGTATAGGTGGCAGGTTCTCCTACGAGCAGTACTTC. As protein: CASSIGGRFSYEQYF.

This rearrangement joins TRBV5-6 to TRBJ2-7; D is possibly TRBD2 (5 bases). The CDR3 runs 15 residues. V was clipped by 3 bases and J by 0 bases, with 13 bases between them. CDR1 and CDR2 (germline): SGHDT, YYEEEE. CDR3 nucleotide sequence: TGTGCCAGCAGCTCCCTTGGACTGAACTCCTACGAGCAGTACTTC. Its translation: CASSSLGLNSYEQYF. The full variable domain, completed using reference TRBV5-6 and TRBJ2-7, is DAGVTQSPTHLIKTRGQQVTLRCSPKSGHDTVSWYQQALGQGPQFIFQYYEEEERQRGNFPDRFSGHQFPNYSSELNVNALLLGDSALYLCASSSLGLNSYEQYFGPGTRLTVT.

The genes are TRBV2 and TRBJ2-7; possibly TRBD1 for D (6 bases). This CDR3 is built from 13 residues. Germline assignment: CDR1 SNHLY and CDR2 FYNNEI. Trimming stripped 6 bases from V and 1 base from J, with 10 bases between. The CDR3 bases are TGTGCCAGCAGGCTGGACAGATCCTACGAGCAGTACTTC. This translates into CASRLDRSYEQYF.

V is TRBV3-1 (or the pseudogene TRBV3-2) and J is TRBJ1-1; the D gene is possibly TRBD1 (6 bases). The CDR3 totals 13 residues. Looked up from germline, CDR1 is LGHDT and CDR2 is YNNKEL (reference sequence). The V end was cut by 1 base, the J end by 7 bases, with 10 bases between. The CDR3 nucleotides are TGTGCCAGCAGCCAAGGAGGGGGGGGTGAAGCTTTCTTT. Amino acid sequence: CASSQGGGGEAFF.

This chain joins TRBV10-3 and TRBJ1-2, with a weak D call TRBD1 (6 bases). The CDR3 spans 16 residues. Trimming cost V 6 bases and J 5 bases, with 22 bases left between them. In germline, CDR1 is ENHRY, CDR2 SYGVKD. CDR3 DNA sequence: TGTGCCATCAGACGAGGGGGGGGCGGTATACCGTATGGCTACACCTTC. Amino acids: CAIRRGGGGIPYGYTF.

The gene calls are TRBV5-4 and TRBJ2-5; TRBD1 matches 9 bases. V lost 3 bases to trimming and J lost 1 base; unmatched junction nucleotides: 4. This CDR3 region has 15 residues. Germline V gene sequence: CDR1 SGHNT, CDR2 YYREEE (reference sequence). CDR3 loop: CASSSDRGLQETQYF. CDR3 in DNA: TGTGCCAGCAGCTCGGACAGGGGCCTCCAAGAGACCCAGTACTTC.

The CDR3, as DNA: TGTGCCAGCAGCTCCAGGGTGGGGGAGACCCAGTACTTC. Its translation: CASSSRVGETQYF. V gene TRBV5-4 combines with J gene TRBJ2-5, with D possibly TRBD1 on 5 matching bases. CDR3 length: 13 amino acids. Germline V gives CDR1 SGHNT, CDR2 YYREEE (reference sequence). V was pared by 3 bases and J by 5 bases, with 11 bases between.

This chain joins TRBV7-8 and TRBJ1-1; D gene ambiguous. Germline V CDR1 and CDR2: SGHVS, FQNEAQ. The CDR3 is 14 residues long. V lost 5 bases and J 5 bases, leaving 15 bases between the germline ends. The CDR3 spells CASSLLPTGTEAFF. The CDR3 DNA reads TGTGCCAGCAGCCTCCTTCCAACCGGGACTGAAGCTTTCTTT.

The V gene is TRBV6-5, the J gene TRBJ1-2, with a tentative D call TRBD1 (6 bases). The CDR3 totals 14 residues. Trimming took off 7 bases at V and 2 bases at J, with 14 bases between the two ends. Germline V gives CDR1 MNHEY, CDR2 SVGAGI. The CDR3 bases are TGTGCCAGCACACAAGGGGGGGAGAACTATGGCTACACCTTC. It codes for CASTQGGENYGYTF.

This sequence joins TRBV6-6 and TRBJ2-7; 10 nucleotides line up with TRBD1. Unmatched junction bases numbered 8, after V lost 6 bases and J lost 6 bases. This CDR3 is 14 amino acids long. CDR1 MNHNY and CDR2 SVGAGI come from the germline V gene (reference sequence). CDR3 sequence: CASSYGDRGGEQYF. The CDR3 bases are TGTGCCAGCAGCTACGGGGACAGGGGAGGCGAGCAGTACTTC.

The chain joins TRBV27 to TRBJ1-1; 7 bases align to TRBD1. The trim removed 2 bases at V and 4 bases at J, leaving 4 bases unmatched. The germline gives CDR1 MNHEY, CDR2 SMNVEV (reference sequence). CDR3 size: 14 residues. CDR3 bases: TGTGCCAGCAGTTTACGACAGGGAGTCACTGAAGCTTTCTTT. Its protein product is CASSLRQGVTEAFF.

The chain employs TRBV19 and TRBJ1-5; 9 nucleotides line up with TRBD1. Trimming took 6 bases from V and 4 from J; bases not matched to a gene: 13. Germline CDR1 LNHDA, CDR2 SQIVND (reference sequence). The CDR3 consists of 17 residues. The CDR3 DNA reads TGTGCCAGTAGCTATGCCTTTACAGGGGGCATGAATCAGCCCCAGCATTTT. Its translation is CASSYAFTGGMNQPQHF.

This chain joins TRBV11-2 and TRBJ1-2; D may be TRBD1 (5 bases). V lost 4 bases to trimming and J lost 4 bases, with 22 bases between them. Germline-derived CDR1 and CDR2 are SGHAT and FQNNGV. The CDR3 is 17 amino acids. The CDR3 DNA is TGTGCCAGCAGCTCCATCCGGGCAGGGTTTCCTTTCTATGGCTACACCTTC. This gives the protein CASSSIRAGFPFYGYTF. The complete variable domain, with remaining parts taken from reference TRBV11-2 and TRBJ1-2, reads EAGVAQSPRYKIIEKRQSVAFWCNPISGHATLYWYQQILGQGPKLLIQFQNNGVVDDSQLPKDRFSAERLKGVDSTLKIQPAKLEDSAVYLCASSSIRAGFPFYGYTFGSGTRLTVV.

Here the CDR3 reads CASSQAIWSGGSNTGELFF. CDR3 in DNA: TGTGCCAGCAGCCAGGCAATTTGGAGCGGGGGGTCGAACACCGGGGAGCTGTTTTTT. This rearrangement joins TRBV14 to TRBJ2-2; 9 bases are shared with TRBD2. V shed 3 bases, J shed 0 bases, and the junction held 11 bases outside the gene matches. Looked up from germline, CDR1 is SGHDN and CDR2 is FVKESK. The CDR3 is 19 amino acids.

This clone occurred a few times. The CDR3 loop is CASSIVRDRGSTFF. In nucleotides, the CDR3 is TGTGCCAGTAGTATAGTAAGGGACAGGGGCTCGACTTTCTTT. The rearrangement links TRBV19 to TRBJ1-1; the match to TRBD1 covers 10 bases. V shed 1 base and J 12 bases; nucleotides not matched to a gene: 8. Germline loops: CDR1 LNHDA, CDR2 SQIVND (reference sequence). The CDR3 runs 14 residues. Combining the CDR3 with reference TRBV19 and TRBJ1-1 gives the whole variable domain DGGITQSPKYLFRKEGQNVTLSCEQNLNHDAMYWYRQDPGQGLRLIYYSQIVNDFQKGDIAEGYSVSREKKESFPLTVTSAQKNPTAFYLCASSIVRDRGSTFFGQGTRLTVV.

The rearrangement links TRBV27 to TRBJ1-2; the match to TRBD1 covers 10 bases. The CDR3 sequence is 17 residues long. Trimming removed 3 bases from V and 6 bases from J; junction bases left unmatched: 13. Germline CDR1 and CDR2: MNHEY and SMNVEV (reference sequence). Written as DNA, the CDR3 is TGTGCCAGCAGTTTTATGGGACAGGGGACCCTAGGCGATGGCTACACCTTC. Its translation is CASSFMGQGTLGDGYTF.

This chain links TRBV6-5 with TRBJ2-7; TRBD2 agrees at 13 bases. The CDR3 covers 14 residues. CDR1 MNHEY and CDR2 SVGAGI come from the germline V gene. The CDR3 is CATTSGGETYEQYF. As DNA, the CDR3 is TGTGCTACTACTAGCGGGGGGGAAACCTACGAGCAGTACTTC.

The chain carries TRBV9 and TRBJ1-6; the D gene is possibly TRBD1 (5 bases). The CDR3 consists of 16 residues. Trimming left V 3 bases short and J 3 bases short, with 13 bases between. CDR1 and CDR2 from the germline V gene are SGDLS and YYNGEE. CDR3 nucleotide sequence: TGTGCCAGCAGCGCGCACCAGGGAATCTATAATTCACCCCTCCACTTT. Its translation is CASSAHQGIYNSPLHF.

The J gene is TRBJ2-1, the V gene TRBV3-1 (or the pseudogene TRBV3-2); 8 nucleotides align to TRBD2. The J segment lost 7 bases and the V segment lost 4 bases, leaving 12 bases of the junction unmatched. This CDR3 contains 16 residues. Germline lookup yields CDR1 LGHDT and CDR2 YNNKEL (reference sequence). The CDR3 loop is CASSRERGGSRNEQFF. The CDR3 bases are TGTGCCAGCAGCCGGGAGCGCGGGGGGTCCAGAAATGAGCAGTTCTTC.

The CDR3 region is CASSLEAGAGSYEQYF. For the CDR3, the DNA is TGCGCCAGCAGCTTGGAGGCGGGTGCAGGTTCCTACGAGCAGTACTTC. The chain combines TRBV5-1 with TRBJ2-7; D perhaps matches TRBD2 (5 bases). Germline V gives CDR1 SGHRS, CDR2 YFSETQ. Between the trimmed V and J ends, which lost 0 bases and 1 base, there was a span of 14 bases. The CDR3 covers 16 residues.

J is TRBJ2-7 and V is TRBV19, with a possible D match to TRBD2 (6 bases). Per germline, CDR1 LNHDA and CDR2 SQIVND (reference sequence). The germline V and J ends were trimmed by 2 bases and 0 bases, with 14 bases remaining between them. The CDR3 is made up of 16 amino acids. DNA for the CDR3: TGTGCCAGTAGTATATCGGCGGGGAAGAGCTCCTACGAGCAGTACTTC. Its protein is CASSISAGKSSYEQYF. Full variable domain (remainder filled in from reference TRBV19 and TRBJ2-7): DGGITQSPKYLFRKEGQNVTLSCEQNLNHDAMYWYRQDPGQGLRLIYYSQIVNDFQKGDIAEGYSVSREKKESFPLTVTSAQKNPTAFYLCASSISAGKSSYEQYFGPGTRLTVT.

The V and J genes are TRBV18 and TRBJ2-3; TRBD2 matches 9 bases. The CDR3 length is 17 residues. Germline V gene lookup returns CDR1 KGHSH and CDR2 LQKENI. The V and J ends lost 2 bases and 4 bases, in that order; junction bases with no gene match: 10. The DNA for the CDR3 is TGTGCCAGCTCACCAAATATGGCGGGGGGGCAACCAGATACGCAGTATTTT. Protein sequence: CASSPNMAGGQPDTQYF.

The chain uses TRBV10-3 and TRBJ2-2; 11 nucleotides align to TRBD2. This CDR3 region has 19 residues. Germline CDR1 ENHRY, CDR2 SYGVKD. V was pared by 2 bases and J by 1 base, with 9 bases of the junction left unmatched. CDR3 in amino acids: CAISEARASGRLNTGELFF. The CDR3 DNA reads TGTGCCATCAGTGAGGCCAGGGCTAGCGGGAGGTTGAACACCGGGGAGCTGTTTTTT.

V usage is TRBV19 and J usage is TRBJ2-3, with no clear D. V gave up 2 bases and J gave up 0 bases, with 6 bases separating them. Germline lookup yields CDR1 LNHDA and CDR2 SQIVND (reference sequence). The CDR3 consists of 14 residues. The CDR3 nucleotides are TGTGCCAGTAGTATATCCGGGAGCACAGATACGCAGTATTTT. Its translation is CASSISGSTDTQYF. Supplemented by reference TRBV19 and TRBJ2-3, the full variable domain reads DGGITQSPKYLFRKEGQNVTLSCEQNLNHDAMYWYRQDPGQGLRLIYYSQIVNDFQKGDIAEGYSVSREKKESFPLTVTSAQKNPTAFYLCASSISGSTDTQYFGPGTRLTVL.

The chain couples TRBV9 to TRBJ2-1; 10 positions agree with TRBD2. Per the germline V gene, CDR1 is SGDLS and CDR2 is YYNGEE. The length of the CDR3 is 16 residues. V was pared by 4 bases and J by 9 bases, with 13 bases of the junction left unmatched. CDR3 protein: CASSTTPASGGSEQFF. The CDR3 DNA reads TGTGCCAGCAGCACCACCCCGGCTAGCGGGGGTAGTGAGCAGTTCTTC.